Below are 19 T cell receptor beta chains sequenced from a single sample in a study of blood T cell repertoires in COVID-19. This table comes from immunoSEQ multiplex PCR, and its TCRdb copy is limited to in-frame clones, with some not included. The table lists a few hundred thousand clones, about 89% of them singletons, with over 7.5% in the top ten. The sequenced material came from peripheral blood. These receptors all stem from a middle-aged man who had recovered from COVID-19.

The gene calls are TRBV30 and TRBJ1-5; TRBD1 agrees at 7 bases. The CDR3 length is 14 residues. V dropped 4 bases and J dropped 0; count of bases not matched to a gene: 3. The germline V gene encodes CDR1 GTSNPN and CDR2 SVGIG (reference sequence). CDR3 amino acids: CAWNPGGSNQPQHF. The DNA of the CDR3 is TGTGCCTGGAATCCAGGGGGTAGCAATCAGCCCCAGCATTTT.

This clone was detected once. The chain recombines TRBV29-1 with TRBJ2-7, with D hard to call. The CDR3 has 15 residues. The ends were cut back, 1 base at V and 0 bases at J, with 13 bases in the middle. Germline CDR1 SQVTM, CDR2 ANQGSEA. CDR3 nucleotide sequence: TGCAGCGTTGAAGGACATGGGTCGTCCTCCTACGAGCAGTACTTC. Translated, it gives CSVEGHGSSSYEQYF.

This clone has just a few counts. V and J are TRBV7-2 and TRBJ2-1, with 8 bases identical to TRBD2. Germline V gene sequence: CDR1 SGHTA, CDR2 FQGNSA. V lost 7 bases to trimming and J lost 6 bases; unmatched junction nucleotides: 2. The CDR3 sequence is 12 residues long. The CDR3 bases are TGTGCCAGCATGGCGGGAGGCAATGAGCAGTTCTTC. This gives the protein CASMAGGNEQFF.

This chain joins TRBV7-2 and TRBJ1-3, with D uncertain. CDR3 size: 16 residues. The V end lost 2 bases, the J end lost 0 bases, and 11 bases lay between the germline ends. From germline, CDR1 is SGHTA and CDR2 FQGNSA. CDR3: CASSLLRQSSGNTIYF. The CDR3 DNA sequence: TGTGCCAGCAGCTTATTGAGGCAGAGCTCTGGAAACACCATATATTTT. Full variable domain (missing parts from reference TRBV7-2 and TRBJ1-3): GAGVSQSPSNKVTEKGKDVELRCDPISGHTALYWYRQSLGQGLEFLIYFQGNSAPDKSGLPSDRFSAERTGGSVSTLTIQRTQQEDSAVYLCASSLLRQSSGNTIYFGEGSWLTVV.

This chain links TRBV19 with TRBJ1-4, with 9 nucleotides matching TRBD1. Germline V lookup: CDR1 LNHDA, CDR2 SQIVND (reference sequence). Trimming at V came to 10 bases and at J to 3 bases, leaving 12 bases not matched to a gene. The CDR3 length is 16 residues. The CDR3 is CATGDRANSANEKLFF. The CDR3 DNA is TGTGCCACCGGGGACAGGGCAAATTCGGCTAATGAAAAACTGTTTTTT. Looking up the rest from reference TRBV19 and TRBJ1-4 gives the full variable domain: DGGITQSPKYLFRKEGQNVTLSCEQNLNHDAMYWYRQDPGQGLRLIYYSQIVNDFQKGDIAEGYSVSREKKESFPLTVTSAQKNPTAFYLCATGDRANSANEKLFFGSGTQLSVL.

The chain uses TRBV27 and TRBJ1-2; D is possibly TRBD1 (5 bases). With 3 bases removed from V and 7 bases from J, the gap between germline ends came to 15 bases. The length of the CDR3 is 14 residues. Germline CDR1 MNHEY, CDR2 SMNVEV (reference sequence). The DNA of the CDR3 is TGTGCCAGCAGTTTCTGGCAGGGAGGGTCTGGCTACACCTTC. Its protein product is CASSFWQGGSGYTF.

This chain uses TRBV21-1 with TRBJ2-5; whether TRBD2, the table's D call, matches the DNA was not checked. TRBV21-1 represents a pseudogene. The CDR3 extends over 17 amino acids. Here the CDR3 DNA reads TGTGCCAGCAGCGGACCACCGGACTCTGCACGAAAAGAGACCCAGTACTTC. Translation gives CASSGPPDSARKETQYF.

The chain recombines TRBV19 with TRBJ1-1; a possible D gene is TRBD1 (5 bases). Trimming took 7 bases from V and 1 from J, leaving 16 bases between them. Germline CDR1 is LNHDA and CDR2 is SQIVND (reference sequence). The CDR3 extends over 15 amino acids. The CDR3 spells CASKISGSGNTEAFF. DNA for the CDR3: TGTGCCAGTAAAATCTCAGGGTCCGGGAACACTGAAGCTTTCTTT. The variable domain in full, with the rest retrieved from reference TRBV19 and TRBJ1-1, is DGGITQSPKYLFRKEGQNVTLSCEQNLNHDAMYWYRQDPGQGLRLIYYSQIVNDFQKGDIAEGYSVSREKKESFPLTVTSAQKNPTAFYLCASKISGSGNTEAFFGQGTRLTVV.

The chain employs TRBV19 and TRBJ2-3, with 10 bases aligning to TRBD2. Unmatched junction bases numbered 5, after V lost 1 base and J lost 1 base. CDR1 LNHDA and CDR2 SQIVND come from the germline V gene (reference sequence). The CDR3 runs to 17 residues. The CDR3 loop is CASSIGAGGPRTDTQYF. The DNA for the CDR3 is TGTGCCAGTAGTATAGGAGCGGGGGGGCCTCGCACAGATACGCAGTATTTT.

The rearrangement uses TRBV9 and TRBJ2-3; D is unclear. The CDR3 is 15 amino acids. The V gene's germline CDR1 is SGDLS and CDR2 YYNGEE. V gave up 0 bases and J gave up 1 base, with 9 bases separating them. DNA of the CDR3: TGTGCCAGCAGCGTAGAAGGCGGTGGCACAGATACGCAGTATTTT. It encodes CASSVEGGGTDTQYF.

The V and J genes are TRBV10-3 and TRBJ2-3; D possibly corresponds to TRBD2 (5 bases). The CDR3 sequence is 11 residues long. Trimming removed 8 bases at V and 6 bases at J, with 9 bases between. The germline V gene encodes CDR1 ENHRY and CDR2 SYGVKD. The CDR3 protein is CAIGRRDTQYF. CDR3 DNA sequence: TGTGCCATCGGGCGGAGGGATACGCAGTATTTT.

The J gene is TRBJ2-7, the V gene TRBV19, with TRBD2 matching 9 bases. CDR3 size: 14 residues. V lost 3 bases, J lost 2 bases, and 2 bases stayed unmatched. Germline V gene data show CDR1 as LNHDA and CDR2 as SQIVND (reference sequence). CDR3 region: CASSIGGGAYEQYF. The CDR3 region has the DNA TGTGCCAGTAGTATCGGCGGGGGGGCCTACGAGCAGTACTTC.

This rearrangement joins TRBV11-1 to TRBJ1-2; 9 nucleotides match TRBD1. The CDR3 totals 16 residues. J lost 3 bases, V lost 6 bases, and 11 bases had no gene match. The germline V gene has CDR1 SGHAT and CDR2 FQDESV (reference sequence). CDR3 residues: CASSASGQGRDYGYTF. For the CDR3, the DNA is TGTGCCAGCAGTGCCTCCGGACAGGGGAGAGACTATGGCTACACCTTC.

The genes are TRBV11-1 and TRBJ2-2; 8 bases agree with TRBD1. This CDR3 spans 13 amino acids. V lost 5 bases to trimming and J lost 7 bases; unmatched junction nucleotides: 3. CDR1 SGHAT and CDR2 FQDESV come from the germline V gene (reference sequence). The CDR3 DNA is TGTGCCAGCAGCACAGGGGGAATCGGGGAGCTGTTTTTT. Encoded protein: CASSTGGIGELFF.

The chain recombines TRBV5-8 with TRBJ2-3; D is ambiguous. The CDR3 loop spans 16 amino acids. CDR1 and CDR2 (germline): SGHTS, YDEGEE. V lost 0 bases and J lost 6, with 17 bases in between. The CDR3 region has the DNA TGTGCCAGCAGCTTGGGACTGTCGGTGGGTGGTGATACGCAGTATTTT. As protein: CASSLGLSVGGDTQYF.

The V and J genes are TRBV13 and TRBJ2-1, with D possibly TRBD2 on 6 matching bases. Germline V gives CDR1 PRHDT, CDR2 FYEKMQ (reference sequence). This CDR3 is built from 14 residues. V lost 5 bases and J lost 5, with 13 bases in between. The CDR3 DNA reads TGTGCCAGCAGCCCCCGGACTACTAACAATGAGCAGTTCTTC. Protein product: CASSPRTTNNEQFF.

This chain joins TRBV2 and TRBJ1-3, with no clear D. CDR1 is SNHLY, CDR2 FYNNEI, per germline. This CDR3 is built from 12 residues. The V gene lost 5 bases and the J gene lost 0 bases, with 2 bases spanning the gap. CDR3 DNA sequence: TGTGCCAGCAGTCTCTCTGGAAACACCATATATTTT. This sequence encodes CASSLSGNTIYF.

This rearrangement joins TRBV7-2 to TRBJ2-1; 7 nucleotides align to TRBD2. Germline V CDR1 and CDR2: SGHTA, FQGNSA. CDR3 length: 14 residues. V lost 1 base, J lost 12 bases, and 9 bases stayed unmatched. Here the CDR3 reads CASSLVVVTGGQFF. CDR3 coding DNA: TGTGCCAGCAGCTTAGTTGTTGTGACGGGAGGGCAGTTCTTC. Full variable domain (outside the CDR3, taken from reference TRBV7-2 and TRBJ2-1): GAGVSQSPSNKVTEKGKDVELRCDPISGHTALYWYRQSLGQGLEFLIYFQGNSAPDKSGLPSDRFSAERTGGSVSTLTIQRTQQEDSAVYLCASSLVVVTGGQFFGPGTRLTVL.

V gene TRBV20-1 combines with J gene TRBJ2-7, with 10 bases lining up with TRBD1. CDR3 size: 15 residues. V gave up 3 bases and J gave up 3 bases; unmatched junction bases: 8. Germline V gene data show CDR1 as DFQATT and CDR2 as SNEGSKA (reference sequence). The CDR3, as DNA: TGCAGTGCTAGTCCCCTAGACAGGGGGCGCTACGAGCAGTACTTC. Amino acids: CSASPLDRGRYEQYF.